The present T cell receptor beta chain was sequenced within a study of human T cells and chemical hapten exposure. Notes on the study in general: After DPC sensitization, TCRs above 1 in 1000 frequency showed no change.

As the library was built, unique molecular identifiers were attached to individual cDNA molecules. In TCRdb, the 5' RACE reads were re-called with MiXCR into one record per CDR3 protein. The sample comprises approximately 80,000 distinct CDR3 sequences, 15% to 20% of which are singletons, and almost 7% rests with the top ten. The starting material, unfractionated whole blood, was used for total RNA extraction. The sample holds many counts of this clonotype. Its specificity is unknown. This receptor was obtained from a female donor in good health.

The CDR3 here is CATSSFTPGRNYGYTF. The DNA of the CDR3 is TGTGCCACCAGCAGCTTTACCCCGGGACGGAACTATGGCTACACCTTC. The gene calls are TRBV15 and TRBJ1-2; maybe TRBD1 (5 bases). The CDR3 has 16 residues. V was pared by 3 bases and J by 2 bases, with 16 bases between. Germline loops: CDR1 LNHNV, CDR2 YYDKDF (reference sequence).